This T cell receptor beta chain was profiled in a study of radiation and T cells in renal cell carcinoma. Study context: Nephrectomy followed 15 Gy stereotactic body radiation by 4 weeks.

Documented time point: blood 2 weeks post-SBRT. Treatment noted: 15 Gy SBRT to primary tumor, nephrectomy 4 weeks later. Libraries were prepared by immunoSEQ multiplex PCR; TCRdb keeps only in-frame clonotypes and omits some of them. The sample lists over 60,000 clones; just over 85% were seen once. The V gene's germline CDR1 is MNHNY and CDR2 SVGAGI (reference sequence). The trim removed 4 bases at V and 8 bases at J, leaving 2 bases unmatched. The CDR3 contains 12 residues. The sample consisted of blood, taken from a patient whose treatment included radiotherapy and nephrectomy. The TCR originated in a woman in her 50s with renal cell carcinoma. V gene TRBV6-6 combines with J gene TRBJ2-3; the match to TRBD2 covers 8 bases. Here the CDR3 reads CASSFGGATQYF. CDR3 bases: TGTGCCAGCAGTTTCGGGGGGGCTACGCAGTATTTT.